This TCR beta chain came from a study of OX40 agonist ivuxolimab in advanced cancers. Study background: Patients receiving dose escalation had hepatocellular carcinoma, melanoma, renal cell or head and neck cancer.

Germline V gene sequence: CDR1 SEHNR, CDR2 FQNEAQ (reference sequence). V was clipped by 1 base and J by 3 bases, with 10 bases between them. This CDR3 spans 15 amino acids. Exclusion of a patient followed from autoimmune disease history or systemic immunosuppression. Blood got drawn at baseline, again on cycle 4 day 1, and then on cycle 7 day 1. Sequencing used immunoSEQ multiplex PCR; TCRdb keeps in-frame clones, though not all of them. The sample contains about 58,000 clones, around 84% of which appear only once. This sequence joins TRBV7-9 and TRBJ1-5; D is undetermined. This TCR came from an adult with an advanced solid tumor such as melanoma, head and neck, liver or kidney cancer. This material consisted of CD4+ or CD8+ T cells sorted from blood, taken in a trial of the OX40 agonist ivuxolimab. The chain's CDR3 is CASSLGQPNNQPQHF. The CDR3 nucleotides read TGTGCCAGCAGCTTAGGGCAGCCTAACAATCAGCCCCAGCATTTT.